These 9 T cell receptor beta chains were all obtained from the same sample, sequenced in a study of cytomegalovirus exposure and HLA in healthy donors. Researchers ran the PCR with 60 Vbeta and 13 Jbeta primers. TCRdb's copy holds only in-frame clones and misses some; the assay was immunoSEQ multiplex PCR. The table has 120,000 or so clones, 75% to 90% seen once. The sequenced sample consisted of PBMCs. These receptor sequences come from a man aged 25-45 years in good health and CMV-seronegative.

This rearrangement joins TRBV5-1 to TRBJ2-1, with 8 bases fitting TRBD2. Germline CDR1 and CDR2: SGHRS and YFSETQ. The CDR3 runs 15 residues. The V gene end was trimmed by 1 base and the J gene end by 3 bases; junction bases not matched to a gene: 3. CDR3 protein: CASSLPGGGYNEQFF. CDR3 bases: TGCGCCAGCAGCTTGCCGGGGGGGGGCTACAATGAGCAGTTCTTC.

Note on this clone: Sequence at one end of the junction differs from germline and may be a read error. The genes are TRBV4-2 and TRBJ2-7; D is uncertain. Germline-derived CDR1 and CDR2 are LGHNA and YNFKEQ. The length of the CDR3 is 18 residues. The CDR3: CASSQVKLVGQTPYEQYF. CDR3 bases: TGTGCCAGTAGCCAAGTCAAACTTGTGGGCCAAACCCCCTACGAGCAGTACTTC.

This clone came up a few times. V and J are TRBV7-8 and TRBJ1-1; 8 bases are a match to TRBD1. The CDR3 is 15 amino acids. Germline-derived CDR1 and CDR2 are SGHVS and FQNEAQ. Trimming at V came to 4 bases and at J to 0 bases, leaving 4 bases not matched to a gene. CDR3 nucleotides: TGTGCCAGCAGCTCCCAGGGGGCGTTGAACACTGAAGCTTTCTTT. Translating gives CASSSQGALNTEAFF. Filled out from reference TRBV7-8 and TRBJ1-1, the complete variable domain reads GAGVSQSPRYKVAKRGQDVALRCDPISGHVSLFWYQQALGQGPEFLTYFQNEAQLDKSGLPSDRFFAERPEGSVSTLKIQRTQQEDSAVYLCASSSQGALNTEAFFGQGTRLTVV.

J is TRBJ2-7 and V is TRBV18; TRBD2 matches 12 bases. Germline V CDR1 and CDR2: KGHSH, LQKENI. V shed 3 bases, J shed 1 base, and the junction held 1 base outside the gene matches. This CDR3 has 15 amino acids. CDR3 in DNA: TGTGCCAGCTCACCGACTAGCGGGGGATCCTACGAGCAGTACTTC. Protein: CASSPTSGGSYEQYF. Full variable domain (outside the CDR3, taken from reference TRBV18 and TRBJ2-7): NAGVMQNPRHLVRRRGQEARLRCSPMKGHSHVYWYRQLPEEGLKFMVYLQKENIIDESGMPKERFSAEFPKEGPSILRIQQVVRGDSAAYFCASSPTSGGSYEQYFGPGTRLTVT.

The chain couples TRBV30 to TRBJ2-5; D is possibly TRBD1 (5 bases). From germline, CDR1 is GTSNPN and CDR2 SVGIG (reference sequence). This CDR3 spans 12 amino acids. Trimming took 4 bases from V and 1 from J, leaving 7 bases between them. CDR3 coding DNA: TGTGCCTGGACTACAGGCCAAGAGACCCAGTACTTC. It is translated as CAWTTGQETQYF. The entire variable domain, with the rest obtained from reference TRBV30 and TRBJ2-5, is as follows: SQTIHQWPATLVQPVGSPLSLECTVEGTSNPNLYWYRQAAGRGLQLLFYSVGIGQISSEVPQNLSASRPQDRQFILSSKKLLLSDSGFYLCAWTTGQETQYFGPGTRLLVL.

The CDR3 sequence is CASSGAGKIGSEQYF. The CDR3 DNA sequence: TGTGCCAGCAGCGGAGCAGGCAAAATAGGTAGCGAGCAGTACTTC. The rearrangement uses TRBV9 and TRBJ2-7; D is undetermined. V shed 3 bases and J shed 6 bases, with 19 bases lying between them. CDR1 is SGDLS and CDR2 is YYNGEE in the germline V gene. CDR3 length: 15 residues.

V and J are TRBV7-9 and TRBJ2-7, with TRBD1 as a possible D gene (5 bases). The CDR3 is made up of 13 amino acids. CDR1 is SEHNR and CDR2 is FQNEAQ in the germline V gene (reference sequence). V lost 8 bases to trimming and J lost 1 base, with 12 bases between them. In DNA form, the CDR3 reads TGTGCCAGCGGCACACAGGATTCCTACGAGCAGTACTTC. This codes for CASGTQDSYEQYF.

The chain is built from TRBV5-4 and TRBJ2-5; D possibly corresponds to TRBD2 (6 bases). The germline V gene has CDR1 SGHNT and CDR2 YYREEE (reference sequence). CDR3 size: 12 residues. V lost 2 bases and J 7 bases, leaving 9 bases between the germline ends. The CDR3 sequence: CASSLHGGTQYF. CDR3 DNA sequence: TGTGCCAGCAGCTTACACGGGGGGACCCAGTACTTC. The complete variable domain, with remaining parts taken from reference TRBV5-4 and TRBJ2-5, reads ETGVTQSPTHLIKTRGQQVTLRCSSQSGHNTVSWYQQALGQGPQFIFQYYREEENGRGNFPPRFSGLQFPNYSSELNVNALELDDSALYLCASSLHGGTQYFGPGTRLLVL.

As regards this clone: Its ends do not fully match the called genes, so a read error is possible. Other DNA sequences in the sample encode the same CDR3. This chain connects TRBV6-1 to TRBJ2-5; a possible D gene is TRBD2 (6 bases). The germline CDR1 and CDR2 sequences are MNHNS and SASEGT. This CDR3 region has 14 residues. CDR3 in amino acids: CASTRGGAEETQYF. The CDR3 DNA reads TGTGCCAGCACTCGAGGAGGGGCCGAAGAGACTCAGTACTTC.